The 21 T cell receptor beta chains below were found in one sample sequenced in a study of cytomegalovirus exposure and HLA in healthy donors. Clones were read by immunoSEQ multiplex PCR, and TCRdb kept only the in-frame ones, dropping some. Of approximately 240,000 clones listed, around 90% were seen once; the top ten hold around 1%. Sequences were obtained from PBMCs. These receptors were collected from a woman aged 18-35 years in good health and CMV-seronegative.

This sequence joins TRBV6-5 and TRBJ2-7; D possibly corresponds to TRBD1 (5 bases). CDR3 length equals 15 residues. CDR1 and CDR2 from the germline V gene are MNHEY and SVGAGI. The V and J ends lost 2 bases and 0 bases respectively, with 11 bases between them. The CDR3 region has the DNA TGTGCCAGCAGTTACAGGAGACAGTCCTCCTACGAGCAGTACTTC. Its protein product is CASSYRRQSSYEQYF.

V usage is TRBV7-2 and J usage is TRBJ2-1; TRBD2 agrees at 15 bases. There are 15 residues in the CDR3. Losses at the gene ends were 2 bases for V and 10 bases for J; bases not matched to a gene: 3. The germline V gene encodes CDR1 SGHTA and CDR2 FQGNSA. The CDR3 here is CASSLTGLAGGEQFF. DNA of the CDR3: TGTGCCAGCAGCTTAACGGGACTAGCGGGAGGCGAGCAGTTCTTC.

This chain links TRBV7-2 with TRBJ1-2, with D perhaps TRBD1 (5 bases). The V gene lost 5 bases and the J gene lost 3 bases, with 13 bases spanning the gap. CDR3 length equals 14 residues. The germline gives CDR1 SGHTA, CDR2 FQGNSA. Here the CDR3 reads CASSPGGGYYGYTF. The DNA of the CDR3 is TGTGCCAGCAGCCCTGGGGGAGGGTACTATGGCTACACCTTC.

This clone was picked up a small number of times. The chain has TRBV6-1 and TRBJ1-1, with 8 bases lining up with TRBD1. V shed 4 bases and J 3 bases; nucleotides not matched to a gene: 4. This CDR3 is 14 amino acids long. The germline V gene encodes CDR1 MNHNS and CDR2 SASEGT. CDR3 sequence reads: CASSVLQGDTEAFF. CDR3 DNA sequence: TGTGCCAGCAGTGTTCTACAGGGGGACACTGAAGCTTTCTTT.

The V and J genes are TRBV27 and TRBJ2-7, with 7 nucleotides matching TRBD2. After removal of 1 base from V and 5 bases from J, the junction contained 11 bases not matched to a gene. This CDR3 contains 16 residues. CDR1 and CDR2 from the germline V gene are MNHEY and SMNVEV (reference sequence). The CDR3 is CASSLWGFREAHEQYF. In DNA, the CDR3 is TGTGCCAGCAGTTTATGGGGTTTCCGGGAGGCCCACGAGCAGTACTTC.

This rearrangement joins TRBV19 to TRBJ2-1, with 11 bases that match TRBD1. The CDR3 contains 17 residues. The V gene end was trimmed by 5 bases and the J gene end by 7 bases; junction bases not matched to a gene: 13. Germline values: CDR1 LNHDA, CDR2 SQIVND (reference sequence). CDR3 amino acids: CASSVGLAGTGGNEQFF. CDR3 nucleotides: TGTGCCAGTAGTGTCGGTCTTGCCGGGACAGGGGGGAATGAGCAGTTCTTC.

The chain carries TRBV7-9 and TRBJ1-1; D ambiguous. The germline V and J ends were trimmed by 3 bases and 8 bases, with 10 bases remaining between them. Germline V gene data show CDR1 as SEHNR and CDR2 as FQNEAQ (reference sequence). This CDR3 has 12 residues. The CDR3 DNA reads TGTGCCAGCAGCTTCCCGGGTCCAGAAGCTTTCTTT. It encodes CASSFPGPEAFF.

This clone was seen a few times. The CDR3 protein is CASSIPQGAPDTEAFF. The CDR3 bases are TGTGCCAGTAGTATACCCCAGGGGGCGCCGGACACTGAAGCTTTCTTT. The rearrangement links TRBV19 to TRBJ1-1; 8 bases are shared with TRBD1. Germline CDR1 and CDR2: LNHDA and SQIVND (reference sequence). The CDR3 loop spans 16 amino acids. V was clipped by 2 bases and J by 3 bases; unmatched bases: 8.

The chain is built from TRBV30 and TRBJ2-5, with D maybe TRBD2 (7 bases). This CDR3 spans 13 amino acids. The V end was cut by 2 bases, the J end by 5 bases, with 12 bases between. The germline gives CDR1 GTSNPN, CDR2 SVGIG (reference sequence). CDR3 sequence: CAWSKGGLETQYF. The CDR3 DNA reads TGTGCCTGGAGTAAGGGGGGGCTGGAGACCCAGTACTTC. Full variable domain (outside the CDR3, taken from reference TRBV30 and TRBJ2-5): SQTIHQWPATLVQPVGSPLSLECTVEGTSNPNLYWYRQAAGRGLQLLFYSVGIGQISSEVPQNLSASRPQDRQFILSSKKLLLSDSGFYLCAWSKGGLETQYFGPGTRLLVL.

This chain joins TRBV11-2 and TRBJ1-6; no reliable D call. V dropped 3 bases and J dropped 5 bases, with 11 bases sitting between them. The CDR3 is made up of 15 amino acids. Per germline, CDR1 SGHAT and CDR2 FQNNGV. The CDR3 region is CASSLEGNHNSPLHF. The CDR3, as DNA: TGTGCCAGCAGCTTGGAGGGAAACCATAATTCACCCCTCCACTTT.

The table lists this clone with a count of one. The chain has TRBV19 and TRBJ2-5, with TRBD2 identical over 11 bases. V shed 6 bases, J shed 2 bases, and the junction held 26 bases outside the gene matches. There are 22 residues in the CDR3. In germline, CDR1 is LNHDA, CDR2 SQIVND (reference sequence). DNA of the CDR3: TGTGCCAGTAGCAGGGGCTCTAGCGGGAGGTGGTGGGCCGTTCCATCACAAGAGACCCAGTACTTC. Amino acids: CASSRGSSGRWWAVPSQETQYF.

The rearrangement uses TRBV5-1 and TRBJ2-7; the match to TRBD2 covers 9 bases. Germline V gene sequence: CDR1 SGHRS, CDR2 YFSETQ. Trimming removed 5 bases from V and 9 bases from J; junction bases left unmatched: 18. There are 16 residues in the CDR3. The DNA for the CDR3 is TGCGCCAGCAGTTCACTCCCTAGCGGGATTCAGGAGGTGCAGTACTTC. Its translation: CASSSLPSGIQEVQYF.

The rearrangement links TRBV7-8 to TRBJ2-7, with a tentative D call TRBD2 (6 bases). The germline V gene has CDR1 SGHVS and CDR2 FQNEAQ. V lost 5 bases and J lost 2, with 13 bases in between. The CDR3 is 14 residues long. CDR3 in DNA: TGTGCCAGCAGCGATAGCGGACTTACCTACGAGCAGTACTTC. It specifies CASSDSGLTYEQYF.

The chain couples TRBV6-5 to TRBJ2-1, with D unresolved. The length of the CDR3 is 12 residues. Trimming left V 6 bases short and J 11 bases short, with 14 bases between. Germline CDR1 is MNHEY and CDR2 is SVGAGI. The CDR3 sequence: CASSPGALQQFF. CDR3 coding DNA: TGTGCCAGCAGCCCGGGTGCGCTTCAGCAGTTCTTC.

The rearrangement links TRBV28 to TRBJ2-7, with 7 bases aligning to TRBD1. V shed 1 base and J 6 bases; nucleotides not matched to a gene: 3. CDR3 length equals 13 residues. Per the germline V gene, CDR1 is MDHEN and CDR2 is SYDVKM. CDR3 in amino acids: CASSLSPGGEQYF. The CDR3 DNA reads TGTGCCAGCAGTTTATCCCCAGGGGGCGAGCAGTACTTC.

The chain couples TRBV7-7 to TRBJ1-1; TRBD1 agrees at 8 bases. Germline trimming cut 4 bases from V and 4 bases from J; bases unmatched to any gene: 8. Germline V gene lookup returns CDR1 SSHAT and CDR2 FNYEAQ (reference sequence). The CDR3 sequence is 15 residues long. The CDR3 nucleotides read TGTGCCAGCAGCTCGACCACAGGGGGGGGCACTGAAGCTTTCTTT. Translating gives CASSSTTGGGTEAFF.

The CDR3: CASSEALLSLAGDTQYF. CDR3 coding DNA: TGTGCCAGCAGTGAAGCGCTATTGTCGCTAGCGGGTGATACGCAGTATTTT. The chain joins TRBV2 to TRBJ2-3; TRBD2 matches at 8 bases. V shed 0 bases and J 6 bases; nucleotides not matched to a gene: 11. Per germline, CDR1 SNHLY and CDR2 FYNNEI. The CDR3 totals 17 residues.

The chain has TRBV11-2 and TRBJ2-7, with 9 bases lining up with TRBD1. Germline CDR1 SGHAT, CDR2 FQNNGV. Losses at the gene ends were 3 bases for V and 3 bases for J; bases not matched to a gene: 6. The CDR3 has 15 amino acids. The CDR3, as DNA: TGTGCCAGCAGCTTCCGGGACAGGGTCTACTACGAGCAGTACTTC. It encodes CASSFRDRVYYEQYF.

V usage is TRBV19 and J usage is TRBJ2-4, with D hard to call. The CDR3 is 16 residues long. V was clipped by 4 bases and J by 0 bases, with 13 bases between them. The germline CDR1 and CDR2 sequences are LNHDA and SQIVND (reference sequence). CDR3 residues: CASSTRGVLAKNIQYF. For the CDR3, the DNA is TGTGCCAGTAGTACCCGCGGAGTTCTAGCCAAAAACATTCAGTACTTC.

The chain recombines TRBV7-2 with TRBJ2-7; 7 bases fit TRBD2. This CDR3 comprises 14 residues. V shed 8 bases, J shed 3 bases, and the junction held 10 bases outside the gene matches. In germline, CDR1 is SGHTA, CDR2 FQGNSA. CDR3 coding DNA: TGTGCCAGCGGCGGCGGGGGTTGGGACTACGAGCAGTACTTC. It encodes CASGGGGWDYEQYF.

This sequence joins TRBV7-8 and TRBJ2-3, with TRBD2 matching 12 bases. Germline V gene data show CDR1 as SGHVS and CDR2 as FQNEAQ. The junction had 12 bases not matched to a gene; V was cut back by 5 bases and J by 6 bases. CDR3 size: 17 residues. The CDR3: CASSTHGLAGPGDTQYF. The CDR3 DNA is TGTGCCAGCAGCACGCACGGACTAGCGGGGCCTGGGGATACGCAGTATTTT. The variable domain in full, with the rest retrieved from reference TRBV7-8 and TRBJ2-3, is GAGVSQSPRYKVAKRGQDVALRCDPISGHVSLFWYQQALGQGPEFLTYFQNEAQLDKSGLPSDRFFAERPEGSVSTLKIQRTQQEDSAVYLCASSTHGLAGPGDTQYFGPGTRLTVL.